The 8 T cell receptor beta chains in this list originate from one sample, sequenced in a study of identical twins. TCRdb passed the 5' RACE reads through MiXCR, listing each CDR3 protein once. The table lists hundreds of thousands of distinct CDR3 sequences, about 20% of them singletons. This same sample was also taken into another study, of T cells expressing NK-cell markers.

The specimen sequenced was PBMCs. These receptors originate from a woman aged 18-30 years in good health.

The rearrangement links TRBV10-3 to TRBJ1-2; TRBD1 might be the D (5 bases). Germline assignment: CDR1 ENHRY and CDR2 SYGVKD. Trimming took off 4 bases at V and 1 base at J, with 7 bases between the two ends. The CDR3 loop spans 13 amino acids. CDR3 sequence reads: CAISAGVNYGYTF. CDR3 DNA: TGTGCCATCAGTGCGGGGGTTAACTATGGCTACACCTTC.

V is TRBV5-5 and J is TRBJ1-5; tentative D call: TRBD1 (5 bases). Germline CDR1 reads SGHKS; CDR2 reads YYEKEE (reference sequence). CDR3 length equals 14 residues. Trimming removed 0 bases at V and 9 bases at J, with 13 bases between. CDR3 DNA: TGTGCCAGCAGCTTGGGGGGGATCCCTCGGCCCCAGCATTTT. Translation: CASSLGGIPRPQHF.

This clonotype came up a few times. The CDR3 DNA reads as TGCAGTGCTAGAAAGTCCGCAAACAATGAGCAGTTCTTC. Its translation: CSARKSANNEQFF. The V gene is TRBV20-1, the J gene TRBJ2-1, with D uncertain. This CDR3 region has 13 residues. In germline, CDR1 is DFQATT, CDR2 SNEGSKA (reference sequence). With 2 bases removed from V and 5 bases from J, the gap between germline ends came to 10 bases.

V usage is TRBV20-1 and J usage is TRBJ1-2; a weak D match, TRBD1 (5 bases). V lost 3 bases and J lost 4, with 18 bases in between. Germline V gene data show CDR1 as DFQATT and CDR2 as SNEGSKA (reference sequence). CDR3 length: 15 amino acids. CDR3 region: CSASRPGTRIYGYTF. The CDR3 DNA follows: TGCAGTGCTAGCCGCCCCGGGACGCGAATCTATGGCTACACCTTC.

CDR3 coding DNA: TGTGCCAGCAGCTGGACTAGCGGGACACTGTCCTACGAGCAGTACTTC. It is translated as CASSWTSGTLSYEQYF. V and J are TRBV3-1 and TRBJ2-7; 12 nucleotides match TRBD2. This CDR3 has 16 residues. Germline-derived CDR1 and CDR2 are LGHDT and YNNKEL (reference sequence). Losses at the gene ends were 5 bases for V and 1 base for J; bases not matched to a gene: 6.

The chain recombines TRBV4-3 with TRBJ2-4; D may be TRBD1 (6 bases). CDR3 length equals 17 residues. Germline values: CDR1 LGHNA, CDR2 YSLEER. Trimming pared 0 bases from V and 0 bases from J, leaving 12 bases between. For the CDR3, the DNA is TGCGCCAGCAGCCAAGATTGGGGGCAGATAGCCAAAAACATTCAGTACTTC. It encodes CASSQDWGQIAKNIQYF.

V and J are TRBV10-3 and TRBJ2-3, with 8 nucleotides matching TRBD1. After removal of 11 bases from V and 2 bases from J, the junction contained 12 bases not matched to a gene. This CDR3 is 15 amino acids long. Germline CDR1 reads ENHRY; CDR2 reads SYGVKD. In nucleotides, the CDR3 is TGTGCCTCCGACCCCGGGACAGGTTACACAGATACGCAGTATTTT. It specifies CASDPGTGYTDTQYF.

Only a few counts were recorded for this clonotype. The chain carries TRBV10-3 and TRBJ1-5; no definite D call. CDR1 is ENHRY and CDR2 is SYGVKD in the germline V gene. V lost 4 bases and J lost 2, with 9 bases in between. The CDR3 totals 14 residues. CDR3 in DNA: TGTGCCATCAGTGGTGCCTTGGGCAATCAGCCCCAGCATTTT. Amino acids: CAISGALGNQPQHF.